Listed below are T cell receptor beta chains from one sample, sequenced in a study of human T cells and chemical hapten exposure. In TCRdb, the RACE reads were re-called with MiXCR into one record per CDR3 protein. Here the sample spans about 140,000 distinct CDR3 sequences, about 12% being singletons. The specimen was whole blood, collected in connection with sensitization to the hapten diphenylcyclopropenone (DPC). The receptors were sampled from a woman aged 50 to 65 with alopecia areata. Some clones in this sample may be carry-over from other donors' samples. CDR3s include the opening cysteine and the closing phenylalanine or tryptophan. A D gene is named only where the DNA matches it firmly. Where a row states a size, it is once, few, many or the class of an expanded clone; other rows omit it.

D,J,V,size,DNA,CDR3
TRBD1,TRBJ1-2,TRBV2,few,TGTGCCAGCACATCCAGACAGGGAAGGCCTAACTTC,CASTSRQGRPNF
.,TRBJ1-1,TRBV2,few,TGTGCCAGGACGGTGGTTCAGGGGCGGAACACTGAAGCTTTCTTT,CARTVVQGRNTEAFF
.,TRBJ2-1,TRBV9,many,TGTGCCAGCAGCGTAGGGGGAGCACGTGAGCAGTTCTTC,CASSVGGAREQFF
TRBD2,TRBJ2-7,TRBV28,.,TGTGCCAGCAGTACCGGCGGGGGGGCCTACGAGCAGTACTTC,CASSTGGGAYEQYF
TRBD1,TRBJ2-5,TRBV7-9,many,TGTGCCAGCAGCGTGATTAACAGGGGACAAGAGACCCAGTACTTC,CASSVINRGQETQYF
.,TRBJ2-7,TRBV5-5,few,TGTGCCAGCAGCGGAACCGGGACGGCCTACGAGCAGTACTTC,CASSGTGTAYEQYF
TRBD1,TRBJ2-1,TRBV28,many,TGTGCCAGCAGTGAGGGGGCCCCCTTCAATGAGCAGTTCTTC,CASSEGAPFNEQFF
TRBD1,TRBJ1-4,TRBV9,few,TGTGCCAGCAGCGCTACAGGGGTTCGGGAAAAACTGTTTTTT,CASSATGVREKLFF
TRBD1,TRBJ2-7,TRBV6-6,few,TGTGCCAGCAGCCAAATCCTCCGACAGGGGCGTACCTGGGCCGAGCAGTACTTC,CASSQILRQGRTWAEQYF
TRBD2,TRBJ2-3,TRBV29-1,.,TGCAGCGCCCCGACTAGCGGGAGGCCCCAGAATACGCAGTATTTT,CSAPTSGRPQNTQYF
TRBD1,TRBJ2-2,TRBV6-1,few,TGTGCCAGCAGGAAAGGGGACAGGGCCTACACCGGGGAGCTGTTTTTT,CASRKGDRAYTGELFF
.,TRBJ2-2,TRBV12-3/TRBV12-4,.,TGTGCCAGCAGTCCAACCCAGAGGACCGGGGAGCTGTTTTTT,CASSPTQRTGELFF
TRBD1,TRBJ2-7,TRBV29-1,many,TGCAGCGTAGATGACAGGGGGCTCGACGAGCAGTACTTC,CSVDDRGLDEQYF
.,TRBJ2-3,TRBV6-5,.,TGTGCCAGCAGTTACTCGGCGGCGGGAACGCCGTATTTT,CASSYSAAGTPYF
.,TRBJ2-7,TRBV6-6,.,TGTGCCAGCAGTCGGGTGCGCGGGGACGAGCAGTACTTC,CASSRVRGDEQYF
.,TRBJ2-3,TRBV20-1,many,TGCAGTGCTACCCCGGGAGATAGCACAGATACGCAGTATTTT,CSATPGDSTDTQYF
.,TRBJ1-4,TRBV18,few,TGTGCCAGCTCACCGGCTTCAACTAATGAAAAACTGTTTTTT,CASSPASTNEKLFF
.,TRBJ2-3,TRBV9,.,TGTGCCAGCAGCCCATACACTGCCAGGACAGATACGCAGTATTTT,CASSPYTARTDTQYF
.,TRBJ1-2,TRBV11-2,many,TGTGCCAGCAGCCCAAACAGGGCGGGCTACACCTTC,CASSPNRAGYTF
TRBD2,TRBJ2-7,TRBV14,few,TGTGCCAGCAGCGTCCAGGGCGGGAGGGCCTACGAGCAGTACTTC,CASSVQGGRAYEQYF
TRBD2,TRBJ2-5,TRBV6-5,many,TGTGCCAGCAGTTCCCTGAGGTTCGGACTAGTCGAGACCCAGTACTTC,CASSSLRFGLVETQYF
.,TRBJ2-7,TRBV7-9,.,TGTGCCAGCAGCTTAAGTCAGAACTCCTACGAGCAGTACTTC,CASSLSQNSYEQYF
TRBD2,TRBJ2-3,TRBV6-5,.,TGTGCCAGCACTAGAGGGACTAGCGGAGGCGGCGCGCAGTATTTT,CASTRGTSGGGAQYF
TRBD1,TRBJ2-6,TRBV11-2,.,TGTGCCAGCAGCATCGCGCGGACAGGGGGCTATGCTGGGGCCAACGTCCTGACTTTC,CASSIARTGGYAGANVLTF
TRBD2,TRBJ2-1,TRBV20-1,many,TGCAGTGCTAGAGATCCAACTAGCGGGAGAGGCAGTGAGCAGTTCTTC,CSARDPTSGRGSEQFF
.,TRBJ1-2,TRBV6-6,.,TGTGCCAGCAGCCCCCCGTCCGGCTACACCTTC,CASSPPSGYTF